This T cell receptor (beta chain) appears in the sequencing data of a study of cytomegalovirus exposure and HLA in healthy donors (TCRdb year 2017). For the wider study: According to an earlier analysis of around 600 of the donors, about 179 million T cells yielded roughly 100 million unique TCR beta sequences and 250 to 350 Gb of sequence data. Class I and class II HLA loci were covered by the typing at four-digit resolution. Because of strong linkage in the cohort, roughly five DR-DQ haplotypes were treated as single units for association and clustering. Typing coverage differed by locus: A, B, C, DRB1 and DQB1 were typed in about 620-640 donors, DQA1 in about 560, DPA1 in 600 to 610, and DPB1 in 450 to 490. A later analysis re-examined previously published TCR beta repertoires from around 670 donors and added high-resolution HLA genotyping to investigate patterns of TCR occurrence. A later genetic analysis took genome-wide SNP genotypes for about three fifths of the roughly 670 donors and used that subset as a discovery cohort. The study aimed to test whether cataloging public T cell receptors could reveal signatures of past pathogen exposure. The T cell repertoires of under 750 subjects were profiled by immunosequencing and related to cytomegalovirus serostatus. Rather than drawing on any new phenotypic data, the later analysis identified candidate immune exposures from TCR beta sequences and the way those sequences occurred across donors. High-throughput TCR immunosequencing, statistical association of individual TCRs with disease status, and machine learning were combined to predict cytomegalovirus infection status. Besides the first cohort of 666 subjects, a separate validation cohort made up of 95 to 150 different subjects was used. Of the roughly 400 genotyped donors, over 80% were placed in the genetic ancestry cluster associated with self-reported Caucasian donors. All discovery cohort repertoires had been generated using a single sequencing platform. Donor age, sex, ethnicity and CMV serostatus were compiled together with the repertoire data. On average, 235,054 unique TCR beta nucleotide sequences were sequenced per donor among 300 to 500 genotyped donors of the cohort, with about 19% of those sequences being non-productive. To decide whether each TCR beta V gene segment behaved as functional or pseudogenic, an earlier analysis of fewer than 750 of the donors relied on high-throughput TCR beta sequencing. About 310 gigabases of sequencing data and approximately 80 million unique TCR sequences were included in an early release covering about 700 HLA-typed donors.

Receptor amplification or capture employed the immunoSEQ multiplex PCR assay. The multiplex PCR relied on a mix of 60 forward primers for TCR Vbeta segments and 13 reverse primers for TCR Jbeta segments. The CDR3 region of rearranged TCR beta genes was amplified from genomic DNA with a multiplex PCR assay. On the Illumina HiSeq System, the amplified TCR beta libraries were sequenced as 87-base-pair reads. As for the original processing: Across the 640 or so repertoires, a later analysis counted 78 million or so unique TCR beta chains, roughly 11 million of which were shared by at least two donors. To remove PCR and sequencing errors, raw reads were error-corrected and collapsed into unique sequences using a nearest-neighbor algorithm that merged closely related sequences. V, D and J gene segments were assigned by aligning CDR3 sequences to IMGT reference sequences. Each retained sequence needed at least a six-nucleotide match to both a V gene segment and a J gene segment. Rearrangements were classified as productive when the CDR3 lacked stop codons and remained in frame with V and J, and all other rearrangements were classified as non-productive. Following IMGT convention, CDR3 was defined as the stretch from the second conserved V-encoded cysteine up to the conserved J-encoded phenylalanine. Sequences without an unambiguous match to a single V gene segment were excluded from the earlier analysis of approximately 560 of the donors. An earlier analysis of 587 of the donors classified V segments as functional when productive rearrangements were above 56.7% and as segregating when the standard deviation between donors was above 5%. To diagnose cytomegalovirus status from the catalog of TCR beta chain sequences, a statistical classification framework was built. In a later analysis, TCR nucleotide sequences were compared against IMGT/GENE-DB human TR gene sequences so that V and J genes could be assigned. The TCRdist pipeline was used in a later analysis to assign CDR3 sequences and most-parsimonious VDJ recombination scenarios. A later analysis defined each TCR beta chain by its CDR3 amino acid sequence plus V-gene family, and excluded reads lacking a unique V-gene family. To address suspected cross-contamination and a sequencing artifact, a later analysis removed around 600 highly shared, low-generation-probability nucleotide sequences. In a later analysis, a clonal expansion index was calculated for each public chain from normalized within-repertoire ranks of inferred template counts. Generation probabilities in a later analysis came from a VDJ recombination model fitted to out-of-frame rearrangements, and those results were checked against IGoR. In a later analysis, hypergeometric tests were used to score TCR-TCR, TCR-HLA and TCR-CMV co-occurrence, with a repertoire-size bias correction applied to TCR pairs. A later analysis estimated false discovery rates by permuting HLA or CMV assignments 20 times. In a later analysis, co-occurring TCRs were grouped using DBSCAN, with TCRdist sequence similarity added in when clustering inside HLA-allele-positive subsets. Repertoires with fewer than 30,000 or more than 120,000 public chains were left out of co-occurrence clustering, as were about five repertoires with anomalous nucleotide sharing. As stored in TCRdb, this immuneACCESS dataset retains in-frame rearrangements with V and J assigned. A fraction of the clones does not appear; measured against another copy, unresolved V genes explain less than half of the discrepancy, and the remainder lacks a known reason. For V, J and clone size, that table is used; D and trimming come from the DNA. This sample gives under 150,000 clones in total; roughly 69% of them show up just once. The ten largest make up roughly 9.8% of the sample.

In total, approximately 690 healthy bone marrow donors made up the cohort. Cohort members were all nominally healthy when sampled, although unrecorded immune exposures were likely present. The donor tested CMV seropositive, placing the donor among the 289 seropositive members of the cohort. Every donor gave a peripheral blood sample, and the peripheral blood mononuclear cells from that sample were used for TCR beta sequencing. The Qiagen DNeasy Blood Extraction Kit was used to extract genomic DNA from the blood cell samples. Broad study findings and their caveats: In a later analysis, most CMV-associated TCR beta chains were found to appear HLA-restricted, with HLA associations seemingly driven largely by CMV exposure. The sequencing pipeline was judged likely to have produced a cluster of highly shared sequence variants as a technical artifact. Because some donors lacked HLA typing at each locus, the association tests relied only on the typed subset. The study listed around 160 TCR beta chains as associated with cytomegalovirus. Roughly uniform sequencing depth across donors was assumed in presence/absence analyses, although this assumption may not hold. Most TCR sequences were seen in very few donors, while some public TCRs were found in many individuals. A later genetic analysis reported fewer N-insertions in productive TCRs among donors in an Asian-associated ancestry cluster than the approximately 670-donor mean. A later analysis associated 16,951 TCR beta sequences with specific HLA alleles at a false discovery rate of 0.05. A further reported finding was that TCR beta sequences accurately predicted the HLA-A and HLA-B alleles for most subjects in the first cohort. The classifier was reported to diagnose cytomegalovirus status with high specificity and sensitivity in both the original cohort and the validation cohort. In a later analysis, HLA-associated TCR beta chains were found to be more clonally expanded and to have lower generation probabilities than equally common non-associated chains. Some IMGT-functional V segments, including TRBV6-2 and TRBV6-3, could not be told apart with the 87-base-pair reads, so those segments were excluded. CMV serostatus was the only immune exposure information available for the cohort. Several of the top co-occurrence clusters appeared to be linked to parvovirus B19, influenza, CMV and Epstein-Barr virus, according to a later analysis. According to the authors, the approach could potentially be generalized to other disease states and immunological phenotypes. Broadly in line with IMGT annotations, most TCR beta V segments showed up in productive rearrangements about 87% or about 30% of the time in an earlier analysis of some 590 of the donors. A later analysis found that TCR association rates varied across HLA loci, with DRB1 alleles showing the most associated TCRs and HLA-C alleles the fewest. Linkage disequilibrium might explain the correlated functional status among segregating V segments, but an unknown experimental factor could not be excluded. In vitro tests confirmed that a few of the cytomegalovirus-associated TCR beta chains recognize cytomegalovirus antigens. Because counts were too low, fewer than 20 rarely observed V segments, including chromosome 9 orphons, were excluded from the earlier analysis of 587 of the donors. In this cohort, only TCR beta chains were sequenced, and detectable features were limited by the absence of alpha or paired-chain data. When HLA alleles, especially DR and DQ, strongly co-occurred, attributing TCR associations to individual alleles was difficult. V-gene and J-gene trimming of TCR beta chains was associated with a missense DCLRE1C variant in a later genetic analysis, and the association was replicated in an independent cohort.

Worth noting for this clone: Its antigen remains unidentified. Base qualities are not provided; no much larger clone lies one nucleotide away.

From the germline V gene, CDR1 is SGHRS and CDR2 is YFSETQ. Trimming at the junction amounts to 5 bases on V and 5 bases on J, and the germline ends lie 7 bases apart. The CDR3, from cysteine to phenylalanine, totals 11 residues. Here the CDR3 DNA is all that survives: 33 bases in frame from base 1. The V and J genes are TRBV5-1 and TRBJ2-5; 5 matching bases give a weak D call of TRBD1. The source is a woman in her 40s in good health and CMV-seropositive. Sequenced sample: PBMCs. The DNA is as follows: TGCGCCAGCAGACAGGTGGAGACCCAGTACTTC. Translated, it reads CASRQVETQYF.